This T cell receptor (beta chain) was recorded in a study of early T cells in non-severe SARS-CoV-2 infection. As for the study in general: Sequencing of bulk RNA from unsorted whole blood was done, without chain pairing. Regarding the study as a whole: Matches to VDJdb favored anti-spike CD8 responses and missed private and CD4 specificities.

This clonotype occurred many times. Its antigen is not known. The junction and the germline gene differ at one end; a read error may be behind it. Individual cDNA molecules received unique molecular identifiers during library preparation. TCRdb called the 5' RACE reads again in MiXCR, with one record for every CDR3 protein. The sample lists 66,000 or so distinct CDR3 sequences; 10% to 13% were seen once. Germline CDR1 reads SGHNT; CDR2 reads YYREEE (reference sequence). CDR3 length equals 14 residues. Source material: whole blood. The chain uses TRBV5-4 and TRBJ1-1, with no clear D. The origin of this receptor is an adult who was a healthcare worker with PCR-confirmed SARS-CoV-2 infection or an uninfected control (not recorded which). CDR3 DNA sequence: TGTGCCAGCAGCACAGTCCGAGGTGACACTGAAGTTTTCTTT. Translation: CASSTVRGDTEVFF.